These 6 T cell receptor beta chains were all obtained from the same sample, sequenced in a study of OX40 agonist ivuxolimab in advanced cancers. Only in-frame clones appear in the TCRdb table, and some are missing; sequencing was by immunoSEQ multiplex PCR. Here the sample spans fewer than 60,000 clones, roughly 85% being singletons. Sequenced material: CD4+ or CD8+ T cells sorted from blood, taken in a trial of the OX40 agonist ivuxolimab. All receptors come from an adult with an advanced solid tumor such as melanoma, head and neck, liver or kidney cancer.

This clone appeared a few times. J is TRBJ2-5 and V is TRBV28; 11 nucleotides align to TRBD1. The germline CDR1 and CDR2 sequences are MDHEN and SYDVKM. The J segment lost 3 bases and the V segment lost 4 bases, leaving 7 bases of the junction unmatched. CDR3 length equals 16 residues. The CDR3 is CASSYGDRGSEETQYF. For the CDR3, the DNA is TGTGCCAGCAGTTACGGGGACAGGGGGTCGGAAGAGACCCAGTACTTC.

J is TRBJ2-1 and V is TRBV27; D is uncertain. The germline CDR1 and CDR2 sequences are MNHEY and SMNVEV (reference sequence). Trimming left V 2 bases short and J 5 bases short, with 10 bases between. The CDR3 has 14 amino acids. The CDR3 DNA reads TGTGCCAGCAGTTTACAGGATACCCACAATGAGCAGTTCTTC. Its protein is CASSLQDTHNEQFF.

J is TRBJ2-2 and V is TRBV5-6; 9 bases fit TRBD1. This CDR3 spans 14 amino acids. Germline trimming cut 4 bases from V and 6 bases from J; bases unmatched to any gene: 4. Germline V lookup: CDR1 SGHDT, CDR2 YYEEEE. The CDR3 DNA reads TGTGCCAGCAGCCCGGGACAGGGCCCCGGGGAGCTGTTTTTT. Amino acids: CASSPGQGPGELFF. The variable domain in full, with the rest retrieved from reference TRBV5-6 and TRBJ2-2, is DAGVTQSPTHLIKTRGQQVTLRCSPKSGHDTVSWYQQALGQGPQFIFQYYEEEERQRGNFPDRFSGHQFPNYSSELNVNALLLGDSALYLCASSPGQGPGELFFGEGSRLTVL.

The V call is TRBV5-3, the J call TRBJ1-2; 10 bases are a match to TRBD1. TRBV5-3 is filed as an ORF, its function uncertain. CDR3 length: 15 amino acids. J gave up 4 bases and V 4 bases, and 7 bases lay outside the gene matches. The CDR3 DNA sequence: TGTGCCAGAAGCACGGGACAGGGGCGGTGCTATGGCTACACCTTC. Translation gives CARSTGQGRCYGYTF.

The chain combines TRBV11-3 with TRBJ1-1; the D gene is possibly TRBD1 (6 bases). Germline values: CDR1 SGHNT, CDR2 YENEEA. V gave up 5 bases and J gave up 10 bases, with 20 bases separating them. The CDR3 loop spans 14 amino acids. The CDR3 DNA sequence: TGTGCCAGCAGCCCGACAGGAAGGGGTTTAGTAGCTTTCTTT. This gives the protein CASSPTGRGLVAFF.

CDR3: CASMELNYGYTF. CDR3 coding DNA: TGTGCCAGTATGGAACTCAACTATGGCTACACCTTC. The gene calls are TRBV19 and TRBJ1-2; no reliable D call. V lost 7 bases to trimming and J lost 2 bases, with 8 bases between them. In germline, CDR1 is LNHDA, CDR2 SQIVND (reference sequence). The length of the CDR3 is 12 residues. The entire variable domain, with the rest obtained from reference TRBV19 and TRBJ1-2, is as follows: DGGITQSPKYLFRKEGQNVTLSCEQNLNHDAMYWYRQDPGQGLRLIYYSQIVNDFQKGDIAEGYSVSREKKESFPLTVTSAQKNPTAFYLCASMELNYGYTFGSGTRLTVV.